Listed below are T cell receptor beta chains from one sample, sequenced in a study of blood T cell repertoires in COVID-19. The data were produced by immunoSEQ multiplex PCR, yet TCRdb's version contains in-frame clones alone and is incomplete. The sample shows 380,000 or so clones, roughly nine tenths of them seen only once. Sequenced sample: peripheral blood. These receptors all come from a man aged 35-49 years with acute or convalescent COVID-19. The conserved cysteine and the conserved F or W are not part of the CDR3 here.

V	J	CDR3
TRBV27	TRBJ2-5	ASSLTSGTQETQY
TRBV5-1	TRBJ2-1	ASSPGTETYNEQF
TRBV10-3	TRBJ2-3	AISEDRGSDTQY
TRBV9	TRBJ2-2	ASSPYRSTGELF
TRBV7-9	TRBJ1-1	ASSKTGGARNTEAF
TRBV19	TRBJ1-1	ASSGMGWGLAGTEAF
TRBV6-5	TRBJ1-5	ASRGGGEGFQPQH
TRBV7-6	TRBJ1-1	ASSLEQNTEAF
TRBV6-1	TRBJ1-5	ASSEQAFGGLRNQPQH
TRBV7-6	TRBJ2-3	ASSSRSSSTDTQY
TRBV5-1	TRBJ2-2	ASSSLAGGPNTGELF
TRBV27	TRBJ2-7	ASSRRGIYEQY
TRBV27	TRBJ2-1	ASSLRFLSSYNEQF
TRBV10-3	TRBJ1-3	AILGSGRSGNTIY
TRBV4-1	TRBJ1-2	ASSQQAGGIYGYT
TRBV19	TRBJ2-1	ASGRAGQGANNEQF
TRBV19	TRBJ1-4	ASSPGTASEKLF
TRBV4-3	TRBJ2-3	ASSLARGSTDTQY
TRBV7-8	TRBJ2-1	ASSLIGRLAGALAEQF
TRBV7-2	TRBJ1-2	ASSFLSRVDGYT
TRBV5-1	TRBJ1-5	ASSLRPRGQPQH
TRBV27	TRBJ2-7	ASSSPPGGNYEQY
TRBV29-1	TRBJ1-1	SVARAGGITEAF
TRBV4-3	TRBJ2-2	ASSQAPRTGELF
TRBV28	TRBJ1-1	ASSAAGDTEAF
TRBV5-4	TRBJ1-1	ASRGGEETNTEAF
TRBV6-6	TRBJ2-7	ASSYGSLYEQY
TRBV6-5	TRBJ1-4	ASSWTADEKLF
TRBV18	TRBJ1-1	ASSPLPGTNTEAF
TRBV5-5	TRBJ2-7	ASSSVSTSYEQY
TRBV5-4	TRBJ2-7	ASSGGYEQY
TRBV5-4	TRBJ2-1	ASSLGTGGYNEQF
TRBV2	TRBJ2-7	ASERGLSYEQY
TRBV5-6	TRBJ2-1	ASSKGTSGSRDEQF
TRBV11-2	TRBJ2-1	ATQAGGTYNEQF
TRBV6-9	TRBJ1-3	ASRSTGFSGNTIY
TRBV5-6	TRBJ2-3	ASSSSGGSTDTQY
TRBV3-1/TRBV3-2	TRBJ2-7	ASRQRDTSYEQY
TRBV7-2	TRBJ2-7	ASSRTLEQY
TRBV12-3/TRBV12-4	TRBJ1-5	ASRDLQGKPQH